This T cell receptor (beta chain) was sequenced during a study of T cell responses to AZD1222 COVID-19 vaccine. Sequencing was performed with immunoSEQ multiplex PCR; in TCRdb, only in-frame clones are kept and a portion is missing. The sample consists of under 150,000 clones, less than 90% of them appearing once. Points from the study as a whole: Repertoire collection took place solely once the T cell response had peaked. Rises in breadth and depth of Spike-specific TCRs came after two AZD1222 doses. Of the AZD1222 recipients, only five to seven were seropositive at baseline.

V was clipped by 0 bases and J by 5 bases; unmatched bases: 3. Germline lookup yields CDR1 SGHRS and CDR2 YFSETQ. This CDR3 contains 15 residues. With regard to this clone: What it recognizes is unknown.

The J gene is TRBJ1-4, the V gene TRBV5-1, with 8 bases identical to TRBD1. This material consisted of peripheral blood, taken on day 0 of AZD1222 vaccination. This TCR came from an adult in good health. This CDR3 is CASSLVGQENEKLFF. CDR3 DNA: TGCGCCAGCAGCTTGGTGGGACAGGAAAATGAAAAACTGTTTTTT.